These 2 T cell receptor beta chains share one sample of origin, sequenced in a study of blood T cell repertoires in COVID-19 (dated by TCRdb to about 2020). The protocol used for the library was the immunoSEQ multiplex PCR assay. What TCRdb holds here is the immuneACCESS table cut down to in-frame rearrangements. Part of the clones is not present; checked against another copy, under half of the missing clones reflect an unresolved V gene, and the others are unexplained. The table for this sample lists approximately 250,000 clones; 84% of them were counted only once. Of the sample, approximately 2.3% is held by the ten largest clones. Sequenced: peripheral blood. These receptor sequences come from a man aged 40-49 years who had recovered from COVID-19.

This clone was seen only once. The chain joins TRBV19 to TRBJ1-4, with TRBD1 identical over 8 bases. With 2 bases clipped from V and 6 bases from J, the junction kept 5 bases outside the gene matches. The CDR3 has 15 amino acids. Per the germline V gene, CDR1 is LNHDA and CDR2 is SQIVND (reference sequence). CDR3 coding DNA: TGTGCCAGTAGTATAAGGGCAGGGGGCTATGAAAAACTGTTTTTT. Its translation: CASSIRAGGYEKLFF.

The genes are TRBV9 and TRBJ2-2; possibly TRBD1 for D (5 bases). Germline V gives CDR1 SGDLS, CDR2 YYNGEE. CDR3 size: 16 residues. The V gene lost 0 bases and the J gene lost 4 bases, with 13 bases spanning the gap. The CDR3 coding sequence is TGTGCCAGCAGCGTAGGGTTGGGGCTCGGCACCGGGGAGCTGTTTTTT. Protein sequence: CASSVGLGLGTGELFF. The whole variable domain, filled in from reference TRBV9 and TRBJ2-2, reads DSGVTQTPKHLITATGQRVTLRCSPRSGDLSVYWYQQSLDQGLQFLIQYYNGEERAKGNILERFSAQQFPDLHSELNLSSLELGDSALYFCASSVGLGLGTGELFFGEGSRLTVL.